This section outlines one T cell receptor beta chain sequence together with its context. Its cognate antigen is unknown. An equimolar mix of two oligonucleotides served as the beta constant-region primer for TRBC1 and TRBC2. Ligated cDNA was amplified by four rounds of PCR with nested alpha and beta constant-region primers and SP2. One entry per CDR3 protein, called by TCRdb with MiXCR from the UMI-ligation and nested PCR reads. The repertoire holds under 150,000 distinct CDR3 sequences, 15% to 20% seen once, with about 0.57% in the top ten. The sample originates from a study of naive and memory T cell subsets. General study points: The power law exponent of TCR abundance differed between naive and memory cells. Naive repertoires, especially CD8, held a few larger clonotypes, possibly memory cells re-expressing CD45RA. Over 90% of naive TCR sequences appeared only once, unlike memory subsets.

The CDR3 totals 12 residues. In germline, CDR1 is SQVTM, CDR2 ANQGSEA. V lost 4 bases and J lost 5, with 11 bases in between. Cells stained for CD3, CD4, CD8, CD45RA and CD27 were sorted into four subsets. The rearrangement joins TRBV29-1 to TRBJ1-2; D remains ambiguous. The sequence was collected from a human donor in good health. The material sequenced was naive CD8+ T cells from blood. The CDR3 DNA is TGCAGCGTTGTGACACCCTTATATGGCTACACCTTC. It codes for CSVVTPLYGYTF.